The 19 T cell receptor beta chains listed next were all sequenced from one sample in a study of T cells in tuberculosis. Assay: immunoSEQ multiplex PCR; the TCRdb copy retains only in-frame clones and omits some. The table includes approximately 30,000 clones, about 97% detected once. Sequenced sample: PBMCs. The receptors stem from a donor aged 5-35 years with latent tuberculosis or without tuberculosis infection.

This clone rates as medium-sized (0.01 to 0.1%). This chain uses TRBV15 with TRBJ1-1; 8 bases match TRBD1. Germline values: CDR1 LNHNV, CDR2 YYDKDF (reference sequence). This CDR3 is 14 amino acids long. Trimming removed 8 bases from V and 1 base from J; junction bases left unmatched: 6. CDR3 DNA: TGTGCCACCCGGGGACAGGACCCGAACACTGAAGCTTTCTTT. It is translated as CATRGQDPNTEAFF.

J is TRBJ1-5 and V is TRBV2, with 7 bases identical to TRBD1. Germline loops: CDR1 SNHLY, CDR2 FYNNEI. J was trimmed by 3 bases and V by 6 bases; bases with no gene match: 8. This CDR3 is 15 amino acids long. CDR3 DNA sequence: TGTGCCAGCAGGTTGCAAGGGGGCATCAATCAGCCCCAGCATTTT. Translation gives CASRLQGGINQPQHF.

The CDR3 reads CAWSVRSNQPQHF. The CDR3, as DNA: TGTGCCTGGAGTGTACGGAGCAATCAGCCCCAGCATTTT. The rearrangement uses TRBV30 and TRBJ1-5, with no clear D. There are 13 residues in the CDR3. Trimming removed 0 bases from V and 1 base from J, with 4 bases in between. The germline CDR1 and CDR2 sequences are GTSNPN and SVGIG (reference sequence).

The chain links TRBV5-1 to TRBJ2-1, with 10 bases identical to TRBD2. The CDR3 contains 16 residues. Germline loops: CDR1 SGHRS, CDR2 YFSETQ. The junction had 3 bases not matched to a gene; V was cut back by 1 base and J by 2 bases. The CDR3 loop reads CASSLLGLATYNEQFF. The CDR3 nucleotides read TGCGCCAGCAGCTTGCTGGGACTAGCGACCTACAATGAGCAGTTCTTC.

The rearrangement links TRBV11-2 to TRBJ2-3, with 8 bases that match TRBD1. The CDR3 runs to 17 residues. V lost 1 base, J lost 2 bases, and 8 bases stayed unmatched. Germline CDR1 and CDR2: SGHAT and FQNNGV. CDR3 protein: CASSLAGDRTFTDTQYF. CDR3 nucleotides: TGTGCCAGCAGCTTAGCGGGGGACAGGACATTCACAGATACGCAGTATTTT.

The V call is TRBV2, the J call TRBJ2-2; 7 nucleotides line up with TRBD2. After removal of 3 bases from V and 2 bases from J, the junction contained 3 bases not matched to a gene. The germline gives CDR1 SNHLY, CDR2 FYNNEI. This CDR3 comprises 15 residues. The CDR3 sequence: CASSEAGVNTGELFF. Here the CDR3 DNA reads TGTGCCAGCAGTGAGGCGGGGGTTAACACCGGGGAGCTGTTTTTT.

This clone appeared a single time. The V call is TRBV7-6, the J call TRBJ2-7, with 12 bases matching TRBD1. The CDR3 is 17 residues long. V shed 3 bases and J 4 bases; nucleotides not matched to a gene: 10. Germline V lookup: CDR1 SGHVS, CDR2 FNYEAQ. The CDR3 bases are TGTGCCAGCAGCTTCGCGGGGACAGGGGGCGCCAAGTACGAGCAGTACTTC. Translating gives CASSFAGTGGAKYEQYF.

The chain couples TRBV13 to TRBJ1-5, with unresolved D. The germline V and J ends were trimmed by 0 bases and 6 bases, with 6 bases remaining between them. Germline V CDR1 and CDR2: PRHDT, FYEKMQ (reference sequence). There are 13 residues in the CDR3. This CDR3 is CASSLGRSQPQHF. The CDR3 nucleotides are TGTGCCAGCAGCTTAGGCCGCAGTCAGCCCCAGCATTTT.

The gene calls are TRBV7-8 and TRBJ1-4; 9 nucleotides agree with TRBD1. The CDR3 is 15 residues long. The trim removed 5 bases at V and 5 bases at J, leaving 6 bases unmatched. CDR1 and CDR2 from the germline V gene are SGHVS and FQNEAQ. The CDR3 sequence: CASSPYRGRNEKLFF. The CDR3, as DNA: TGTGCCAGCAGCCCCTACAGGGGGCGGAATGAAAAACTGTTTTTT.

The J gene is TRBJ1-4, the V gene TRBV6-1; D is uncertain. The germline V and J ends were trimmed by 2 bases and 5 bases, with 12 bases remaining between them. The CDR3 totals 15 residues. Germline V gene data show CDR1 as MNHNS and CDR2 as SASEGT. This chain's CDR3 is CASSELAGSNEKLFF. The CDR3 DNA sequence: TGTGCCAGCAGTGAATTGGCAGGTTCAAATGAAAAACTGTTTTTT.

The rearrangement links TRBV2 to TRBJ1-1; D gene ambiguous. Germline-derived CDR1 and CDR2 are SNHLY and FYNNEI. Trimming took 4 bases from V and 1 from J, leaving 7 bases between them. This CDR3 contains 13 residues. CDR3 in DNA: TGTGCCAGCAGTGCTGAGCCGAACACTGAAGCTTTCTTT. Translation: CASSAEPNTEAFF.

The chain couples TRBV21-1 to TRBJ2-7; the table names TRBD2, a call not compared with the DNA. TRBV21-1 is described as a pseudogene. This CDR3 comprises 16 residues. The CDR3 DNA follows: TGTGCCAGCAGCAACTTTCTGGGACTAGCGGACTACGAGCAGTACTTC. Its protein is CASSNFLGLADYEQYF.

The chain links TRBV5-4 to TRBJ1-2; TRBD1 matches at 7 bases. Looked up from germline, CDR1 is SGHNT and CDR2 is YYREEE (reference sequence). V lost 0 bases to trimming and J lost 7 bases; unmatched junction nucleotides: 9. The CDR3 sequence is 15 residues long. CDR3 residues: CASSLVQQGVSGYTF. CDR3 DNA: TGTGCCAGCAGCTTGGTCCAGCAGGGGGTTAGTGGCTACACCTTC.

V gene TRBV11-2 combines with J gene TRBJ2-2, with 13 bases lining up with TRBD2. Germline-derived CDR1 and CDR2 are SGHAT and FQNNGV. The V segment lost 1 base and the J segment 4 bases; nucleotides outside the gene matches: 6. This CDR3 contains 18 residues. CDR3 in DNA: TGTGCCAGCAGCTTAGCACTAGCGGGAGGGCCTGGCACCGGGGAGCTGTTTTTT. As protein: CASSLALAGGPGTGELFF.

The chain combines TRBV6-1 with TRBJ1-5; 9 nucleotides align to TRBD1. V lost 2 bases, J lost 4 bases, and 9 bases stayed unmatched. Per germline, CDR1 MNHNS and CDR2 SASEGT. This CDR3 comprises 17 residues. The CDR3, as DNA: TGTGCCAGCAGTGAAACGGACAGGGGAGTTTGGAATCAGCCCCAGCATTTT. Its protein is CASSETDRGVWNQPQHF.

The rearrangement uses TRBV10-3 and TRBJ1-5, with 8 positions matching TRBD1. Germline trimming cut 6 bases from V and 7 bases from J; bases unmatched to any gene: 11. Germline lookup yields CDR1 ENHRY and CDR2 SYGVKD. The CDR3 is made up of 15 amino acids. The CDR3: CAISQGAILGQPQHF. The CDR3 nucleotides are TGTGCCATCAGCCAGGGGGCGATTCTAGGCCAGCCCCAGCATTTT.

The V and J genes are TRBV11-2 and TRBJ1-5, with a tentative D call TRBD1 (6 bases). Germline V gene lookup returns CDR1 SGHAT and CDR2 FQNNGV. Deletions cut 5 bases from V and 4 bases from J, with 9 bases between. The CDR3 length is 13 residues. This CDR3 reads CASSLQGNQPQHF. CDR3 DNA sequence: TGTGCCAGCAGCCTCCAGGGGAATCAGCCCCAGCATTTT.

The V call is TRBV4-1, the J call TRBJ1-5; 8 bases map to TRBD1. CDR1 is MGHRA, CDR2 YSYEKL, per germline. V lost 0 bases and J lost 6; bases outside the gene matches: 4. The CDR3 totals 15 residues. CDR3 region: CASSQDDRGGQPQHF. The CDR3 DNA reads TGCGCCAGCAGCCAAGATGACAGGGGTGGTCAGCCCCAGCATTTT.

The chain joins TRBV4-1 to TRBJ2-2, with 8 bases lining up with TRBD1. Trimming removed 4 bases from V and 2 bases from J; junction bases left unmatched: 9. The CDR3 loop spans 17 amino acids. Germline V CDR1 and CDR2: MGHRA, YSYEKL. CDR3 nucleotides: TGCGCCAGCAGCCCGTTCAGGACAGGGAATAACACCGGGGAGCTGTTTTTT. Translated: CASSPFRTGNNTGELFF.